The 17 T cell receptor beta chains reported below all come from one sample, sequenced in a study of blood T cell repertoires in COVID-19. The protocol was immunoSEQ multiplex PCR, while the TCRdb copy is restricted to in-frame clones and leaves out a portion. The sample lists approximately 260,000 clones, roughly 87% occurring once. Sequenced: PBMCs or T cells enriched from blood (not recorded which). These receptors were collected from a woman aged 25 to 39 with acute COVID-19.

Turning to this clone: The same CDR3 is also encoded by other DNA sequences in this sample. V gene TRBV7-3 combines with J gene TRBJ2-3, with D unresolved. CDR3 length: 13 residues. Germline V gene data show CDR1 as SGHTA and CDR2 as FQGTGA. V lost 5 bases to trimming and J lost 1 base, with 7 bases between them. The chain's CDR3 is CASSPTGTDTQYF. CDR3 in DNA: TGTGCCAGCAGCCCCACGGGCACAGATACGCAGTATTTT.

The chain combines TRBV7-6 with TRBJ2-5; no clear D. V was trimmed by 1 base and J by 4 bases, leaving 13 bases between them. This CDR3 is built from 15 residues. The germline gives CDR1 SGHVS, CDR2 FNYEAQ. The CDR3 sequence: CASSLEFRRRETQYF. The DNA for the CDR3 is TGTGCCAGCAGCTTAGAATTCAGACGGAGAGAGACCCAGTACTTC.

The chain is built from TRBV30 and TRBJ2-7, with 7 nucleotides matching TRBD2. The V gene end was trimmed by 4 bases and the J gene end by 2 bases; junction bases not matched to a gene: 8. This CDR3 is built from 14 residues. CDR1 is GTSNPN and CDR2 is SVGIG in the germline V gene (reference sequence). CDR3: CAWISGGIPYEQYF. Written as DNA, the CDR3 is TGTGCCTGGATCTCCGGGGGGATCCCCTACGAGCAGTACTTC.

The CDR3 here is CASSFGLGSNTGELFF. In DNA, the CDR3 is TGTGCCAGCAGTTTTGGACTAGGCTCGAACACCGGGGAGCTGTTTTTT. The chain employs TRBV5-6 and TRBJ2-2; 7 bases map to TRBD2. Germline CDR1 and CDR2: SGHDT and YYEEEE. The CDR3 is 16 amino acids. J lost 0 bases, V lost 5 bases, and 7 bases had no gene match.

V and J are TRBV7-9 and TRBJ2-1; 11 bases align to TRBD2. The germline V gene encodes CDR1 SEHNR and CDR2 FQNEAQ (reference sequence). V gave up 0 bases and J gave up 0 bases; unmatched junction bases: 7. The CDR3 runs 19 residues. In DNA form, the CDR3 reads TGTGCCAGCAGCTTAGCGGGACTAGCGGCCAGGAGCTCCTACAATGAGCAGTTCTTC. Amino acid sequence: CASSLAGLAARSSYNEQFF.

In DNA form, the CDR3 reads TGTGCCAGCAGTCCCGGGGGGGCCACAACCTCCTACGAGCAGTACTTC. It translates to CASSPGGATTSYEQYF. The chain recombines TRBV11-3 with TRBJ2-7; 8 bases agree with TRBD2. V was pared by 6 bases and J by 0 bases, with 10 bases of the junction left unmatched. In germline, CDR1 is SGHNT, CDR2 YENEEA. This CDR3 is 16 amino acids long. Drawing the rest from reference TRBV11-3 and TRBJ2-7, the complete variable domain is EAGVVQSPRYKIIEKKQPVAFWCNPISGHNTLYWYLQNLGQGPELLIRYENEEAVDDSQLPKDRFSAERLKGVDSTLKIQPAELGDSAVYLCASSPGGATTSYEQYFGPGTRLTVT.

This chain links TRBV24-1 with TRBJ2-3; no clear D gene. The CDR3 consists of 14 residues. V was trimmed by 4 bases and J by 0 bases, leaving 7 bases between them. Germline-derived CDR1 and CDR2 are KGHDR and SFDVKD. The DNA for the CDR3 is TGTGCCACCAGTGACAGGTCTAGCACAGATACGCAGTATTTT. This encodes CATSDRSSTDTQYF.

V usage is TRBV5-1 and J usage is TRBJ1-2, with D unresolved. V was shortened by 2 bases and J by 0 bases, with 5 bases between the two germline ends. The CDR3 has 13 amino acids. Germline V gene data show CDR1 as SGHRS and CDR2 as YFSETQ. The CDR3 loop is CASSFQANYGYTF. As DNA, the CDR3 is TGCGCCAGCAGCTTTCAGGCTAACTATGGCTACACCTTC. Filled out from reference TRBV5-1 and TRBJ1-2, the complete variable domain reads KAGVTQTPRYLIKTRGQQVTLSCSPISGHRSVSWYQQTPGQGLQFLFEYFSETQRNKGNFPGRFSGRQFSNSRSEMNVSTLELGDSALYLCASSFQANYGYTFGSGTRLTVV.

This chain uses TRBV27 with TRBJ2-1; 9 nucleotides match TRBD1. The CDR3 is made up of 12 amino acids. The V segment lost 6 bases and the J segment 13 bases; nucleotides outside the gene matches: 7. Germline V gene sequence: CDR1 MNHEY, CDR2 SMNVEV (reference sequence). CDR3 in DNA: TGTGCCAGCAGGGCCCGGGACAGGGTCCAGTTCTTC. Translation gives CASRARDRVQFF.

The chain employs TRBV9 and TRBJ1-6; 7 bases line up with TRBD1. Trimming removed 2 bases from V and 7 bases from J; junction bases left unmatched: 6. Looked up from germline, CDR1 is SGDLS and CDR2 is YYNGEE. The CDR3 spans 15 residues. The DNA of the CDR3 is TGTGCCAGCAGCGTCGCGACAGGGTCGAATTCACCCCTCCACTTT. Encoded protein: CASSVATGSNSPLHF.

V is TRBV5-4 and J is TRBJ2-7, with 11 bases identical to TRBD1. The length of the CDR3 is 19 residues. Per the germline V gene, CDR1 is SGHNT and CDR2 is YYREEE (reference sequence). V shed 0 bases and J 4 bases; nucleotides not matched to a gene: 15. In nucleotides, the CDR3 is TGTGCCAGCAGCTTGGCCCACACTTCCGGGACAGGGGGTCTATACGAGCAGTACTTC. It translates to CASSLAHTSGTGGLYEQYF.

The J gene is TRBJ1-4, the V gene TRBV13; 11 bases line up with TRBD1. CDR3 length equals 16 residues. V lost 1 base to trimming and J lost 6 bases; unmatched junction nucleotides: 4. Germline V gene lookup returns CDR1 PRHDT and CDR2 FYEKMQ (reference sequence). The DNA of the CDR3 is TGTGCCAGCAGCTTAGATGGGACAGGGGGGGATGAAAAACTGTTTTTT. It encodes CASSLDGTGGDEKLFF.

The chain recombines TRBV6-5 with TRBJ2-3; 9 bases line up with TRBD2. The CDR3 has 15 amino acids. Germline V CDR1 and CDR2: MNHEY, SVGAGI. Trimming removed 6 bases from V and 4 bases from J; junction bases left unmatched: 8. The CDR3 DNA sequence: TGTGCCAGCAGGTCTGGCGGGAGGGCGTCAGATACGCAGTATTTT. As protein: CASRSGGRASDTQYF.

CDR3 amino acids: CASSIGGQPQHF. Here the CDR3 DNA reads TGTGCCAGTAGTATAGGAGGTCAGCCCCAGCATTTT. V usage is TRBV19 and J usage is TRBJ1-5, with D unresolved. Germline V gives CDR1 LNHDA, CDR2 SQIVND (reference sequence). Trimming removed 1 base from V and 6 bases from J, with 4 bases in between. CDR3 length: 12 amino acids.

The chain is built from TRBV4-1 and TRBJ2-5; TRBD2 aligns across 8 bases. Germline trimming cut 3 bases from V and 1 base from J; bases unmatched to any gene: 7. The CDR3 length is 16 residues. Germline assignment: CDR1 MGHRA and CDR2 YSYEKL. CDR3 sequence: CASSHGPGTSQETQYF. In DNA, the CDR3 is TGCGCCAGCAGCCATGGACCCGGGACTAGCCAAGAGACCCAGTACTTC.

The chain employs TRBV2 and TRBJ1-2; D gene ambiguous. Trimming took off 4 bases at V and 3 bases at J, with 6 bases between the two ends. Germline lookup yields CDR1 SNHLY and CDR2 FYNNEI. The CDR3 length is 12 residues. The CDR3 nucleotides are TGTGCCAGCAGTGGGAGGGACTATGGCTACACCTTC. Its protein is CASSGRDYGYTF.

The chain employs TRBV15 and TRBJ2-1; 8 nucleotides agree with TRBD1. Trimming at V came to 2 bases and at J to 5 bases, leaving 11 bases not matched to a gene. The germline gives CDR1 LNHNV, CDR2 YYDKDF (reference sequence). The CDR3 contains 17 residues. The CDR3 DNA reads as TGTGCCACCAGCAGAAAAATGACAGGGGTTGGGGACAATGAGCAGTTCTTC. Protein sequence: CATSRKMTGVGDNEQFF.